This is a list of T cell receptor beta chains from one sample in a study of cytomegalovirus exposure and HLA in healthy donors. The table came from immunoSEQ multiplex PCR; TCRdb's copy has only in-frame clones and leaves some out. The table has 260,000 or so clones, roughly 90% seen once. Sequenced sample: PBMCs. The receptors here all came from a young woman in good health and CMV-seronegative. Each CDR3 is given with its conserved first and last residue. A D gene is named only where the DNA matches it firmly. The size entry is marked missing in some rows and otherwise reads once, few, many or a size class.

NA	TRBD2	TRBV27	TRBJ2-7	TGTGCCAGCAGTACCGGGACTAGCGGGAAGAGCTCCTACGAGCAGTACTTC	CASSTGTSGKSSYEQYF
NA	NA	TRBV9	TRBJ2-3	TGTGCCAGCAGCGTAGGGGTAGCGAGCACAGATACGCAGTATTTT	CASSVGVASTDTQYF
NA	NA	TRBV28	TRBJ1-2	TGTGCCAGCAGTCCATACATGGTCGTCTATGGCTACACCTTC	CASSPYMVVYGYTF
NA	TRBD2	TRBV30	TRBJ2-3	TGTGCCTGGGGGAGTGGGTCGGCGGGAGCGCTCACAGATACGCAGTATTTT	CAWGSGSAGALTDTQYF
NA	NA	TRBV5-1	TRBJ1-1	TGCGCCAGCATGGGGCAGGGAGGCACTGAAGCTTTCTTT	CASMGQGGTEAFF
NA	NA	TRBV27	TRBJ2-1	TGTGCCAGCAAAATTTCAGGAAACAATGAGCAGTTCTTC	CASKISGNNEQFF
NA	TRBD1	TRBV28	TRBJ2-7	TGTGCCAGCAGCTCAGGGGGCAGGGGCTACGAGCAGTACTTC	CASSSGGRGYEQYF
NA	NA	TRBV2	TRBJ2-7	TGTGCCAGCAGCCCAACCTTAGAACTACACCAGCAGTACTTC	CASSPTLELHQQYF
NA	TRBD1	TRBV7-9	TRBJ2-5	TGTGCCAGCAGCTCGACACCGGGACAGGAGATGGTAGAGACCCAGTACTTC	CASSSTPGQEMVETQYF
few	TRBD1	TRBV6-4	TRBJ2-3	TGTGCCAGCAGTGACAGACAGGGGGCCTCCGATACGCAGTATTTT	CASSDRQGASDTQYF
NA	NA	TRBV4-1	TRBJ2-3	TGCGCCAGCAGCCCACAACAGGTAGATACGCAGTATTTT	CASSPQQVDTQYF
NA	NA	TRBV7-2	TRBJ2-1	TGTGCCAGCAGCTTACCCTCGACTATCGACGGTGGGAGGGAGCAGTTCTTC	CASSLPSTIDGGREQFF
NA	TRBD2	TRBV6-5	TRBJ2-3	TGTGCCAGCAGTTACGCTAGCGGGAGTGGCACAGATACGCAGTATTTT	CASSYASGSGTDTQYF
NA	NA	TRBV5-1	TRBJ1-6	TGCGCCAGCAGCTTGACCAGAAGCTCCTATAATTCACCCCTCCACTTT	CASSLTRSSYNSPLHF
NA	NA	TRBV14	TRBJ2-7	TGTGCCAGCAGCGGTGGCGCACTTAGAGGGGGCGAGCAGTACTTC	CASSGGALRGGEQYF
NA	NA	TRBV27	TRBJ2-7	TGTGCCAGCAGCCCTACCCCTTCCGCCTACGAGCAGTACTTC	CASSPTPSAYEQYF
NA	NA	TRBV7-2	TRBJ1-1	TGTGCCAGCAGCTTCCGCTTGGGCCCCGCCTATGAAGCTTTCTTT	CASSFRLGPAYEAFF
once	NA	TRBV6-4	TRBJ2-1	TGTGCCAGCAGGGCTCCTAGCGTAACATACAATGAGCAGTTCTTC	CASRAPSVTYNEQFF
NA	TRBD2	TRBV5-5	TRBJ2-5	TGTGCCAGCAGCGGATTAGCGGGAGCGTACCAAGAGACCCAGTACTTC	CASSGLAGAYQETQYF
once	NA	TRBV15	TRBJ1-6	TGTGCCACCAGCAGAGGAAGTAGAAGCTCCTATAATTCACCCCTCCACTTT	CATSRGSRSSYNSPLHF
few	NA	TRBV7-3	TRBJ2-7	TGTGCCAGCAGCCAAACGGGACTCGACCTAAACGAGCAGTACTTC	CASSQTGLDLNEQYF
NA	TRBD1	TRBV4-3	TRBJ2-7	TGCGCCAGCAGCCAAGAGTTAGGGACAGGGTCCTACGAGCAGTACTTC	CASSQELGTGSYEQYF
NA	NA	TRBV18	TRBJ2-1	TGTGCCAGCTCACCAGGGGACCGGGGGAGGAGGGCGAGGAATGAGCAGTTCTTC	CASSPGDRGRRARNEQFF
NA	TRBD1	TRBV14	TRBJ2-7	TGTGCCAGCAGCCCGGGACAGGGGGCGGACGAGCAGTACTTC	CASSPGQGADEQYF
NA	NA	TRBV7-2	TRBJ1-5	TGTGCCAGCAGCTTAGGGGGGCGTAGCAATCAGCCCCAGCATTTT	CASSLGGRSNQPQHF
NA	TRBD2	TRBV9	TRBJ2-1	TGTGCCAGCAGCTTTCTAGCGGCGAGCTCCTACAATGAGCAGTTCTTC	CASSFLAASSYNEQFF
NA	NA	TRBV28	TRBJ2-7	TGTGCCAGCAGTTTCCTTACCTACGAGCAGTACTTC	CASSFLTYEQYF
NA	NA	TRBV15	TRBJ2-2	TGTGCCACCAGCAGAGACTCTAACACCGGGGAGCTGTTTTTT	CATSRDSNTGELFF
NA	NA	TRBV10-3	TRBJ1-2	TGTGCCATCAGTTCAGGGGTATATGGCTACACCTTC	CAISSGVYGYTF
NA	NA	TRBV10-2	TRBJ2-5	TGCGCCAGCAGTGTAAGAGGGAGGGGGGAGACCCAGTACTTC	CASSVRGRGETQYF
NA	NA	TRBV29-1	TRBJ1-2	TGCAGCGTTGAGGGGGTAACAGGGAGCTATGGCTACACCTTC	CSVEGVTGSYGYTF
NA	NA	TRBV14	TRBJ1-1	TGTGCCAGCAGCCTTTCTATGAACACTGAAGCTTTCTTT	CASSLSMNTEAFF
NA	TRBD2	TRBV28	TRBJ2-7	TGTGCCATCAGTAGCGGGAGAATCAACGAGCAGTACTTC	CAISSGRINEQYF
NA	NA	TRBV15	TRBJ2-3	TGTGCCACCAGCCGATCGGATAGCGGAGATACGCAGTATTTT	CATSRSDSGDTQYF
NA	NA	TRBV11-1	TRBJ2-1	TGTGCCAGCACCCTAGGAGGGTACGGATACAATGAGCAGTTCTTC	CASTLGGYGYNEQFF
NA	NA	TRBV2	TRBJ2-7	TGTGCCAGCAGCGCCGACTCCGAGCAGTACTTC	CASSADSEQYF
NA	TRBD1	TRBV29-1	TRBJ1-2	TGCAGCGTGGGGGGGGACAGGGGAAACTATGGCTACACCTTC	CSVGGDRGNYGYTF
once	NA	TRBV6-5	TRBJ1-1	TGTGCCAGCAGTTACCTTCGGGTCAGGGGCACTGAAGCTTTCTTT	CASSYLRVRGTEAFF
once	TRBD1	TRBV4-3	TRBJ2-1	TGCGCCAGCAGCTACCGGGACAGGGCCGATGAGCAGTTCTTC	CASSYRDRADEQFF
NA	NA	TRBV2	TRBJ2-2	TGTGCCAGCCTTGTCCGACAGGCGACTTCGACCGGGGAGCTGTTTTTT	CASLVRQATSTGELFF
NA	NA	TRBV10-1	TRBJ1-4	TGCGCCAGCCCCTGGGGGGCAACTAATGAAAAACTGTTTTTT	CASPWGATNEKLFF
NA	NA	TRBV6-5	TRBJ2-7	TGTGCCAGCAGTTACGGGCTCCACTACGAGCAGTACTTC	CASSYGLHYEQYF
NA	NA	TRBV27	TRBJ2-2	TGTGCCAGCAGTTTATCTTTGGGAGAGAACACCGGGGAGCTGTTTTTT	CASSLSLGENTGELFF
NA	NA	TRBV11-2	TRBJ1-2	TGTGCCAGCCGAAGACCGGGACAACGAGTCTATGGCTACACCTTC	CASRRPGQRVYGYTF
NA	TRBD2	TRBV27	TRBJ2-7	TGTGCCAGCAGTTTGCTAGCGGCTTCATCCTACGAGCAGTACTTC	CASSLLAASSYEQYF
NA	NA	TRBV27	TRBJ2-3	TGTGCCAGCAGTTTATCGATTCGACTAGGTATTAGTTATACGCAGTATTTT	CASSLSIRLGISYTQYF